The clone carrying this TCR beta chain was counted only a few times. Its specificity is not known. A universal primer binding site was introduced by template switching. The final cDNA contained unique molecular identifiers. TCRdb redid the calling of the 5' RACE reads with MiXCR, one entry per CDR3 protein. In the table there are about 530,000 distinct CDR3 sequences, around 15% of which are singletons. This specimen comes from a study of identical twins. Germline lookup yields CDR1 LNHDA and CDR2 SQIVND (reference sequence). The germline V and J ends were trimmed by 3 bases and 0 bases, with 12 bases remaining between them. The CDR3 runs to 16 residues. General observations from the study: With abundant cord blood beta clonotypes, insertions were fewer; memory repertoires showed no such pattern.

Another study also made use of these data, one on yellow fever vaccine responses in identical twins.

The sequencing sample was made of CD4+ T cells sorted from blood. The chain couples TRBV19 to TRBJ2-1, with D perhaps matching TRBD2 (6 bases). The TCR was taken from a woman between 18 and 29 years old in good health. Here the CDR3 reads CASSIGTFHSYNEQFF. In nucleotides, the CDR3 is TGTGCCAGTAGTATCGGGACTTTTCACTCCTACAATGAGCAGTTCTTC.